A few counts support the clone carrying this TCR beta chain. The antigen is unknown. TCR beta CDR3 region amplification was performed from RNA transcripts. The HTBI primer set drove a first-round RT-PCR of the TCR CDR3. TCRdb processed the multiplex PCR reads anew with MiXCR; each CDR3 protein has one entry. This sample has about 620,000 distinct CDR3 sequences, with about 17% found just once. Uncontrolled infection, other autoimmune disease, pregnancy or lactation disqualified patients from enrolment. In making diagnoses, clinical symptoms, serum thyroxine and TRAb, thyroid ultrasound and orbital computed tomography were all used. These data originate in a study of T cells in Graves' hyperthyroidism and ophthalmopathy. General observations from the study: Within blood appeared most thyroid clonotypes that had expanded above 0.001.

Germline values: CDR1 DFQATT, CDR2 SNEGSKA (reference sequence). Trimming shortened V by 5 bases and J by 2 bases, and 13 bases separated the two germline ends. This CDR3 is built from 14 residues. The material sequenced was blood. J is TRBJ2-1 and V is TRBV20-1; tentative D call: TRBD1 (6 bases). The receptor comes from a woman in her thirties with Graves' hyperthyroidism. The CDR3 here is CSAARGVAYNEQFF. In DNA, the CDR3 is TGCAGTGCTGCCAGGGGCGTAGCCTACAATGAGCAGTTCTTC.